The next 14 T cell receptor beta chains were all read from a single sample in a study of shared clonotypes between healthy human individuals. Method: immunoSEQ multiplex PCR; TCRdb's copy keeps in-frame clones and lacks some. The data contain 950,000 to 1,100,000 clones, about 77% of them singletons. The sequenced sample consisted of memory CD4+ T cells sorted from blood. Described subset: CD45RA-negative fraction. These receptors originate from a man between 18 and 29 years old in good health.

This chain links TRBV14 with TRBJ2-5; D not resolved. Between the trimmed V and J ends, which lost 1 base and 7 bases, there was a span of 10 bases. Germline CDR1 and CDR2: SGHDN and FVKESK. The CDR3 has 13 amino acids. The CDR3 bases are TGTGCCAGCAGCCAAGGTCAACTGGGGACCCAGTACTTC. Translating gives CASSQGQLGTQYF.

CDR3 nucleotide sequence: TGCGCCAGCAGGTCGACCGGGACCTCTAGAGAGACCCAGTACTTC. Residues: CASRSTGTSRETQYF. The rearrangement links TRBV5-1 to TRBJ2-5; either TRBD1 or TRBD2 may supply D (5 bases each). The CDR3 spans 15 residues. The germline V and J ends were trimmed by 5 bases and 4 bases, with 18 bases remaining between them. From germline, CDR1 is SGHRS and CDR2 YFSETQ.

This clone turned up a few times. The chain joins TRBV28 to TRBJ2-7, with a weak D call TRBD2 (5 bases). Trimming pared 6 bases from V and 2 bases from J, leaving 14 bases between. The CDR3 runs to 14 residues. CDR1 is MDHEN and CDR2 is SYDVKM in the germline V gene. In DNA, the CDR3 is TGTGCCAGCAGCCTTTCCACCGGGACCTACGAGCAGTACTTC. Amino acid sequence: CASSLSTGTYEQYF.

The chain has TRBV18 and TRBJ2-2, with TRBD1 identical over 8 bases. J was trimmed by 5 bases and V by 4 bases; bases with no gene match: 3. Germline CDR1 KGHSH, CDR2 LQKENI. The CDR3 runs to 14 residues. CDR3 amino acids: CASSQGQATGELFF. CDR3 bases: TGTGCCAGCTCACAGGGACAGGCGACCGGGGAGCTGTTTTTT.

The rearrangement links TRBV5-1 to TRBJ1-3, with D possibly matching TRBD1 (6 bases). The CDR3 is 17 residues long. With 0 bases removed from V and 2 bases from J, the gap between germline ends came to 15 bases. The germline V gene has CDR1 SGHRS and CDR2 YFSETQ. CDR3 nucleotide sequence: TGCGCCAGCAGCTTGGCCGCGGCAGGGGTAGCTGGAAACACCATATATTTT. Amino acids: CASSLAAAGVAGNTIYF.

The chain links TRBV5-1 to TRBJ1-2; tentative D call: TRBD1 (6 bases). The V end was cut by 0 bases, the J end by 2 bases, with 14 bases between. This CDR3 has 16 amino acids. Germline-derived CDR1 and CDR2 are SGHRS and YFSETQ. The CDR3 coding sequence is TGCGCCAGCAGCTTGGCGTCCCTTACAGGGAACTATGGCTACACCTTC. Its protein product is CASSLASLTGNYGYTF.

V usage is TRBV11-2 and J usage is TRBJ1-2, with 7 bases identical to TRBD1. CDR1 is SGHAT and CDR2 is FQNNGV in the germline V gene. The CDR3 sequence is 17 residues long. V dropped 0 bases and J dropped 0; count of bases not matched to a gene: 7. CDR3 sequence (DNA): TGTGCCAGCAGCTTAGATCTCTTGGGACAGTCTAACTATGGCTACACCTTC. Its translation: CASSLDLLGQSNYGYTF. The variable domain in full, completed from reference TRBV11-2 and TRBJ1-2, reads EAGVAQSPRYKIIEKRQSVAFWCNPISGHATLYWYQQILGQGPKLLIQFQNNGVVDDSQLPKDRFSAERLKGVDSTLKIQPAKLEDSAVYLCASSLDLLGQSNYGYTFGSGTRLTVV.

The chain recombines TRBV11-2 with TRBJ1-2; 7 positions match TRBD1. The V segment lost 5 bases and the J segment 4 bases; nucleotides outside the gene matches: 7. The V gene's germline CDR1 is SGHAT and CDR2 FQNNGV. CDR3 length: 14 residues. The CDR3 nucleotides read TGTGCCAGCAGCCTCTCAGACAGGGCCTATGGCTACACCTTC. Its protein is CASSLSDRAYGYTF.

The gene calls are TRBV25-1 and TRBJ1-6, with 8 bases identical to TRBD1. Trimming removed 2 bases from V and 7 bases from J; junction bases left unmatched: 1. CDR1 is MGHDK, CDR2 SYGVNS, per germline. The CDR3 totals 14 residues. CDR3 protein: CASSEGQGNSPLHF. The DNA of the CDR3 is TGTGCCAGCAGTGAAGGACAGGGAAATTCACCCCTCCACTTT.

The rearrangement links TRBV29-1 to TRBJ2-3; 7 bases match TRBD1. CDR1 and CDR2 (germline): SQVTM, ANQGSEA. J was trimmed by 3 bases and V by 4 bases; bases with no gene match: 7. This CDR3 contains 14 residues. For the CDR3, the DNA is TGCAGCGTTGGGGACAGCAAGGCGACAGATACGCAGTATTTT. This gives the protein CSVGDSKATDTQYF.

CDR3: CASSEAGQGYEQYF. In nucleotides, the CDR3 is TGTGCCAGCAGTGAAGCCGGACAGGGCTACGAGCAGTACTTC. V usage is TRBV6-1 and J usage is TRBJ2-7, with 8 bases fitting TRBD1. V was pared by 0 bases and J by 3 bases, with 1 base of the junction left unmatched. The length of the CDR3 is 14 residues. CDR1 is MNHNS and CDR2 is SASEGT in the germline V gene.

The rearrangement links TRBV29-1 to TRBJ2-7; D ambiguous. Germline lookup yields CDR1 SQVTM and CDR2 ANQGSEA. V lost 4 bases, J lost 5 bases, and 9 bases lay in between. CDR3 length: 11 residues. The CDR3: CSVGRVNEQYF. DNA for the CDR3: TGCAGCGTTGGCCGGGTGAACGAGCAGTACTTC.

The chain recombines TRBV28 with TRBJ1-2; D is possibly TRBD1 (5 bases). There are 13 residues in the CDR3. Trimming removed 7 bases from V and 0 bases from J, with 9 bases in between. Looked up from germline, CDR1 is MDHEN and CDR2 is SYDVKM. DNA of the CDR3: TGTGCCAGCAACGGGGGGACTAACTATGGCTACACCTTC. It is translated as CASNGGTNYGYTF.

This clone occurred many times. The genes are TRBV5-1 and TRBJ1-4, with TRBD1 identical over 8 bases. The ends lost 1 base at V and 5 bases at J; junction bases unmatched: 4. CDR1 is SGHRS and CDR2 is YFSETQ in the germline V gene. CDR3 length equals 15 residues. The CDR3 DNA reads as TGCGCCAGCAGCTTGAGTCAGGGGGCGAATGAAAAACTGTTTTTT. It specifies CASSLSQGANEKLFF.